This T cell receptor (beta chain) is from a study of spatial heterogeneity in lung cancer. Study context: Beta-chain sequences consistently outnumbered alpha-chain sequences in detection. Study results and limitations: Blood showed ubiquitous tumor TCRs more often at resection than at routine follow-up.

The CDR3 covers 15 residues. Looked up from germline, CDR1 is SGHAT and CDR2 is FQNNGV. V lost 3 bases, J lost 1 base, and 7 bases lay in between. This clonotype was recorded many times. Antigen specificity is unknown. A unique molecular identifier was carried by every single TCR cDNA molecule. TCRdb redid the calling of the 5' RACE reads with MiXCR, one entry per CDR3 protein. The table shows roughly 48,000 distinct CDR3 sequences, with around 5.2% occurring only once. Stated time point: sample taken at primary tumor resection. Extraction of whole RNA from tumor, nontumor lung or frozen PBMC preceded unsorted sequencing. Donation came from roughly 72 patients with untreated early-stage non-small cell lung cancer.

This TCR was recovered from a male donor with early-stage non-small cell lung cancer. Sequencing was performed on PBMCs, taken at surgery. The chain couples TRBV11-2 to TRBJ2-6; no clear D gene. The CDR3: CASSLASSGANVLTF. As DNA, the CDR3 is TGTGCCAGCAGCTTGGCTAGTTCTGGGGCCAACGTCCTGACTTTC. The variable domain in full, with the rest retrieved from reference TRBV11-2 and TRBJ2-6, is EAGVAQSPRYKIIEKRQSVAFWCNPISGHATLYWYQQILGQGPKLLIQFQNNGVVDDSQLPKDRFSAERLKGVDSTLKIQPAKLEDSAVYLCASSLASSGANVLTFGAGSRLTVL.